This TCR beta chain was observed in a study of blood T cells in healthy people across ages. For the second PCR, which ran for about 6 to 12 cycles, a sample-barcoded 5' primer and a J-beta primer mix were used. A single record per CDR3 protein comes from TCRdb applying MiXCR to the 5' RACE reads. Here the sample spans fewer than 900,000 distinct CDR3 sequences, roughly 40% being singletons. The CDR3 extends over 16 amino acids. Germline V lookup: CDR1 SEHNR, CDR2 FQNEAQ (reference sequence). J lost 5 bases, V lost 2 bases, and 7 bases had no gene match. This clonotype was sampled from a man in his late teens or twenties in good health. Sequencing used blood. This chain joins TRBV7-9 and TRBJ2-1; 9 bases map to TRBD2. The CDR3, as DNA: TGTGCCAGCAGCTTATTTATAGCGGGAGCGGACAATGAGCAGTTCTTC. This translates into CASSLFIAGADNEQFF. Supplemented by reference TRBV7-9 and TRBJ2-1, the full variable domain reads DTGVSQNPRHKITKRGQNVTFRCDPISEHNRLYWYRQTLGQGPEFLTYFQNEAQLEKSRLLSDRFSAERPKGSFSTLEIQRTEQGDSAMYLCASSLFIAGADNEQFFGPGTRLTVL.